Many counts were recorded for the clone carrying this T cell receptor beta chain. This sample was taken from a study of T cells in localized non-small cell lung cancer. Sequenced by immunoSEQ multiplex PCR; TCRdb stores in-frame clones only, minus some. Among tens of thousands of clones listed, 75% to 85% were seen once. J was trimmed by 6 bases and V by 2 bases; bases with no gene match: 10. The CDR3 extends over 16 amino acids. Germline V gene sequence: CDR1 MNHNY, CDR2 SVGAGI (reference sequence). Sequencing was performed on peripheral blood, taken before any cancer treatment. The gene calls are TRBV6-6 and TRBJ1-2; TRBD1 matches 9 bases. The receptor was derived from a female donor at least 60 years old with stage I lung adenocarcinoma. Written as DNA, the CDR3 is TGTGCCAGCAGTTACCTTTCTCACACAGGGGGCGATGGCTACACCTTC. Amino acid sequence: CASSYLSHTGGDGYTF.